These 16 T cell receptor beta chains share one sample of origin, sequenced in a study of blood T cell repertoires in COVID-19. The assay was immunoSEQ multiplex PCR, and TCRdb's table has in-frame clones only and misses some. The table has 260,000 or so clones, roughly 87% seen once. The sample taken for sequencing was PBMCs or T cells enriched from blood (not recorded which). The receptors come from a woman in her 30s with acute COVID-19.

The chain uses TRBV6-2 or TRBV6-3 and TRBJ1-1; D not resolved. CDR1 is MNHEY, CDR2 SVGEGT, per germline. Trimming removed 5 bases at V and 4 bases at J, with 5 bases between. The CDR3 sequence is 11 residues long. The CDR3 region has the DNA TGTGCCAGCAGTAGGAGCACTGAAGCTTTCTTT. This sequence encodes CASSRSTEAFF.

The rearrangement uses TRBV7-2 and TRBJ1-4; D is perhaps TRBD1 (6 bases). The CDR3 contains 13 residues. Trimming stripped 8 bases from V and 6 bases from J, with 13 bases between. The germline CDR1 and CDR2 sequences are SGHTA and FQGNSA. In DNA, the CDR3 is TGTGCCAGCTCCCGGACAGATCATGAAAAACTGTTTTTT. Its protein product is CASSRTDHEKLFF. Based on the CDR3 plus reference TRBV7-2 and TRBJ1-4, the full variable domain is GAGVSQSPSNKVTEKGKDVELRCDPISGHTALYWYRQSLGQGLEFLIYFQGNSAPDKSGLPSDRFSAERTGGSVSTLTIQRTQQEDSAVYLCASSRTDHEKLFFGSGTQLSVL.

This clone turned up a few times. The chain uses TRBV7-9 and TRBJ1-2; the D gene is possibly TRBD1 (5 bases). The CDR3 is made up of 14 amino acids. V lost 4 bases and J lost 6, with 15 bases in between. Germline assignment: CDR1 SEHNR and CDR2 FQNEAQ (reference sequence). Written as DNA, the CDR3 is TGTGCCAGCAGCTCCCCGGGGGAGCAGGATGGCTACACCTTC. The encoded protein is CASSSPGEQDGYTF.

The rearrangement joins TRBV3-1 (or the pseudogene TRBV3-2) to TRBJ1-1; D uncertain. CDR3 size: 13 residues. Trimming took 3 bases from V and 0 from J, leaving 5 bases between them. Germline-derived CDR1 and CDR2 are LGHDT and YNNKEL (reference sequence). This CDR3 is CASSQDLNTEAFF. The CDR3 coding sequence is TGTGCCAGCAGCCAGGACTTGAACACTGAAGCTTTCTTT.

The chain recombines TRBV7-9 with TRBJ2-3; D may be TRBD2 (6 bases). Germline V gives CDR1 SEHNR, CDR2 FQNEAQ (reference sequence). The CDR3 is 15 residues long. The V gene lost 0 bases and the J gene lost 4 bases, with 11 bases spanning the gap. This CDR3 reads CASSLAAGTPDTQYF. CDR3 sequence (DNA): TGTGCCAGCAGCTTAGCGGCGGGGACCCCAGATACGCAGTATTTT.

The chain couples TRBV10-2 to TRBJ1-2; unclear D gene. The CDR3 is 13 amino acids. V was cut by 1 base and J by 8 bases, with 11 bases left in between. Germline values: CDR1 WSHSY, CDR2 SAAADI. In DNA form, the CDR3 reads TGCGCCAGCAGTGAGTATGAGGAAGGCGGCTACACCTTC. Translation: CASSEYEEGGYTF.

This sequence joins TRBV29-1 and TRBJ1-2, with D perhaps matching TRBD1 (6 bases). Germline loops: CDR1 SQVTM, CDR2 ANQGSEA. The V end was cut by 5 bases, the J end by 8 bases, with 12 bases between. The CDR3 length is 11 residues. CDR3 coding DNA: TGCAGCGTTATTAGGGGACACGGCTACACCTTC. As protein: CSVIRGHGYTF. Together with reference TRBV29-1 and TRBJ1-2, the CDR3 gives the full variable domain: SAVISQKPSRDICQRGTSLTIQCQVDSQVTMMFWYRQQPGQSLTLIATANQGSEATYESGFVIDKFPISRPNLTFSTLTVSNMSPEDSSIYLCSVIRGHGYTFGSGTRLTVV.

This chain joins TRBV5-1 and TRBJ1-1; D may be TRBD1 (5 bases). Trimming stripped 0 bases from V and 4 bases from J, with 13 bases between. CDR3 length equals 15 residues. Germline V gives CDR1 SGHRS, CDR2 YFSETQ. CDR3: CASSLGPQGTTEAFF. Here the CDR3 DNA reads TGCGCCAGCAGCTTGGGGCCCCAGGGTACCACTGAAGCTTTCTTT.

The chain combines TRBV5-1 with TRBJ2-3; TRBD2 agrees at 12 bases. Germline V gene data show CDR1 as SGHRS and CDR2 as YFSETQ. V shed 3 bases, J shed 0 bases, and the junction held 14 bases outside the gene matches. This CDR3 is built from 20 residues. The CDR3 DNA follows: TGCGCCAGCAGCTCCGACCTAGGACTAGCGGGGCCCGAAAGCACAGATACGCAGTATTTT. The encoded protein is CASSSDLGLAGPESTDTQYF. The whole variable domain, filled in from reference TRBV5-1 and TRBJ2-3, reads KAGVTQTPRYLIKTRGQQVTLSCSPISGHRSVSWYQQTPGQGLQFLFEYFSETQRNKGNFPGRFSGRQFSNSRSEMNVSTLELGDSALYLCASSSDLGLAGPESTDTQYFGPGTRLTVL.

The CDR3 reads CASSFSSKGAGNRYEQYF. In DNA, the CDR3 is TGTGCCAGCAGCTTCTCCTCAAAGGGGGCGGGGAATCGTTACGAGCAGTACTTC. This chain links TRBV7-9 with TRBJ2-7, with D maybe TRBD1 (7 bases). The V gene lost 3 bases and the J gene lost 4 bases, with 25 bases spanning the gap. The CDR3 extends over 18 amino acids. CDR1 and CDR2 (germline): SEHNR, FQNEAQ (reference sequence).

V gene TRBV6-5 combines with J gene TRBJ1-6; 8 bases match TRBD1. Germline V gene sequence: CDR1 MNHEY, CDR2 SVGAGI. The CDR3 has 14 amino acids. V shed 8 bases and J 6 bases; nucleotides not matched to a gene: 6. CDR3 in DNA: TGTGCCAGCGCTCAGGACAGGGCTAATTCACCCCTCCACTTT. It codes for CASAQDRANSPLHF.

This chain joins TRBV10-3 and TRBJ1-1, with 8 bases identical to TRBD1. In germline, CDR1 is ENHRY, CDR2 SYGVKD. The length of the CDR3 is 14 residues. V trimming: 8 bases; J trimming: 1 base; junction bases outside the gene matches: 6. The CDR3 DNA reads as TGTGCCATCCGGACAGGGAGGGCGAACACTGAAGCTTTCTTT. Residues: CAIRTGRANTEAFF.

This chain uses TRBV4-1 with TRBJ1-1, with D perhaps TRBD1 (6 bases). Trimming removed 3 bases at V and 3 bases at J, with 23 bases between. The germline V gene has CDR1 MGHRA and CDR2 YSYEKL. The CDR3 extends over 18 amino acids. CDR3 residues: CASSHPITGLWTDTEAFF. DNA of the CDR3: TGCGCCAGCAGCCATCCAATCACCGGACTTTGGACAGACACTGAAGCTTTCTTT.

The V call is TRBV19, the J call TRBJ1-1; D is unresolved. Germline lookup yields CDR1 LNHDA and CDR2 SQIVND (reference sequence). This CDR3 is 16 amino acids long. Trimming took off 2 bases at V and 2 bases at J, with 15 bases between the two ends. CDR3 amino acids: CASSISTAEVNTEAFF. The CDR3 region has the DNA TGTGCCAGTAGTATAAGCACGGCGGAAGTTAACACTGAAGCTTTCTTT.

The CDR3 loop reads CASGFTGGEAPNSMNTEAFF. In nucleotides, the CDR3 is TGTGCTAGTGGTTTTACAGGGGGCGAAGCCCCAAATTCCATGAACACTGAAGCTTTCTTT. The chain carries TRBV12-5 and TRBJ1-1, with 9 bases that match TRBD1. The CDR3 extends over 20 amino acids. Trimming took 3 bases from V and 0 from J; bases not matched to a gene: 17. CDR1 and CDR2 (germline): LGHNT, FRNRAP.

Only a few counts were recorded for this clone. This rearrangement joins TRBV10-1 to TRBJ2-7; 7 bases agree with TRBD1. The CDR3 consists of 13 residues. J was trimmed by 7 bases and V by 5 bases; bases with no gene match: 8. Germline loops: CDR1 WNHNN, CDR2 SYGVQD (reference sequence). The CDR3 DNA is TGCGCCAGCAGTCGGACAGGACCAACTGAGCAGTACTTC. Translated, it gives CASSRTGPTEQYF.